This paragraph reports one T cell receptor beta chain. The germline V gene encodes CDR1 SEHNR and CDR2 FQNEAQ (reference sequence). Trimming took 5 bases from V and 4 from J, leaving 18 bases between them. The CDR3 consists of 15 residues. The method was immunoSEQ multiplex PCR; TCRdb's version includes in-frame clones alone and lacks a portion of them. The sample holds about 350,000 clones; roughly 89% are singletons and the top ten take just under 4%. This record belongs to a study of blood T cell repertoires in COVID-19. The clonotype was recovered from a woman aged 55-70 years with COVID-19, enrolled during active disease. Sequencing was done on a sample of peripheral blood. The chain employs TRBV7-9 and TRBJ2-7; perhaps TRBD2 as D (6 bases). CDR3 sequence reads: CASSPEGSAGYEQYF. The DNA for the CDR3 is TGTGCCAGCAGCCCGGAGGGGTCGGCAGGGTACGAGCAGTACTTC.